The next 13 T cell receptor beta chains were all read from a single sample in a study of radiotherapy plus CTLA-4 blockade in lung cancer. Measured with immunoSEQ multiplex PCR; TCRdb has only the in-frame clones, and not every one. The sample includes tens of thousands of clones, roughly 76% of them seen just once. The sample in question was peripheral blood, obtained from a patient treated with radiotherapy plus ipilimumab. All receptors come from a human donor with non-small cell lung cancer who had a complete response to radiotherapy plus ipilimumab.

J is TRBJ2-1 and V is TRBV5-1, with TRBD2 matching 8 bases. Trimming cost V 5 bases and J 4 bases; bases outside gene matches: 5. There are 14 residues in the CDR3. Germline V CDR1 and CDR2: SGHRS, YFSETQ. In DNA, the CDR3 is TGCGCCAGCAGTCTAAGCGGGGGATACAATGAGCAGTTCTTC. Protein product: CASSLSGGYNEQFF.

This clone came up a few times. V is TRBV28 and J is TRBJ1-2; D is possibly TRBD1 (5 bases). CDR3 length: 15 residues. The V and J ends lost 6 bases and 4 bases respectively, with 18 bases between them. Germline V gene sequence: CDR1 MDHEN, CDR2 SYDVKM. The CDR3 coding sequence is TGTGCCAGCAGCCTTGAAGGGGCAGGGCTCTATGGCTACACCTTC. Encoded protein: CASSLEGAGLYGYTF.

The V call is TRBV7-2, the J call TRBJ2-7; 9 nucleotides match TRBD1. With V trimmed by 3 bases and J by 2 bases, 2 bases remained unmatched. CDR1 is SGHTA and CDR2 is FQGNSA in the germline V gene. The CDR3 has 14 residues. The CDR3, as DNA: TGTGCCAGCAGCTTCCGGGACAGGGCCTACGAGCAGTACTTC. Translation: CASSFRDRAYEQYF.

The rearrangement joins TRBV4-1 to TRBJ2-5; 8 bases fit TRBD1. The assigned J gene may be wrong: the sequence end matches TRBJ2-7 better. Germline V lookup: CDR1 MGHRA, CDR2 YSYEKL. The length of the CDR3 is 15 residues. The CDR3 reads CASSQRTGSSYEQYF. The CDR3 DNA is TGCGCCAGCAGCCAAAGGACAGGGTCCTCCTACGAGCAGTACTTC.

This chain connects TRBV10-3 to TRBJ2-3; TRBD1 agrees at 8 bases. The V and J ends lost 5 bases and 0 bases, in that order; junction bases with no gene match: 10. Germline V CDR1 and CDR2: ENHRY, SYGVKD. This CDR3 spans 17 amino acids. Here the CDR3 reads CAISPGQVQTSTDTQYF. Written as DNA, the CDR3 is TGTGCCATCAGTCCGGGACAGGTTCAGACTAGCACAGATACGCAGTATTTT.

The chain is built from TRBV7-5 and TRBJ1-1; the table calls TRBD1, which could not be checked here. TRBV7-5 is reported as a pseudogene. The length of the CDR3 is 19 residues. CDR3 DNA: TGTGCCAGAAGCCCCATCAAAGCCGACATTAGGATCATGAACACTGAAGCTTTCTTT. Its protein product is CARSPIKADIRIMNTEAFF.

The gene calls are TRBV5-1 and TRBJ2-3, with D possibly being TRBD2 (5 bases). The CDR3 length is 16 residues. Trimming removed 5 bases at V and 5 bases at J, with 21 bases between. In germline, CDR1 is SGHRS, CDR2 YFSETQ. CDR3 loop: CASRPAGDRLGDTQYF. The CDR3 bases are TGCGCCAGCAGACCGGCCGGGGATCGGCTGGGAGATACGCAGTATTTT. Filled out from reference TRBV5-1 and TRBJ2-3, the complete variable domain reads KAGVTQTPRYLIKTRGQQVTLSCSPISGHRSVSWYQQTPGQGLQFLFEYFSETQRNKGNFPGRFSGRQFSNSRSEMNVSTLELGDSALYLCASRPAGDRLGDTQYFGPGTRLTVL.

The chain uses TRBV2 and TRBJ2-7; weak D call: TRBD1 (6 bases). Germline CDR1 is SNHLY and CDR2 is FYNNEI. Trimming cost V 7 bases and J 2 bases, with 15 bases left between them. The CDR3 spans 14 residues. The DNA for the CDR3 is TGTGCCAGCATGTTAAGGACAGACACCTACGAGCAGTACTTC. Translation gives CASMLRTDTYEQYF.

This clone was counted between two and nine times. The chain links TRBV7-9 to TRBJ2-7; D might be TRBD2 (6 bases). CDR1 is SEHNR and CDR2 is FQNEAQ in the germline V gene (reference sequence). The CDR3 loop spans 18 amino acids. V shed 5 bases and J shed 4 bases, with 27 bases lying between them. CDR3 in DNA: TGTGCCAGCAGCCAATCGCTTTTTATCCGGGGGAAGCCTTACGAGCAGTACTTC. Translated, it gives CASSQSLFIRGKPYEQYF.

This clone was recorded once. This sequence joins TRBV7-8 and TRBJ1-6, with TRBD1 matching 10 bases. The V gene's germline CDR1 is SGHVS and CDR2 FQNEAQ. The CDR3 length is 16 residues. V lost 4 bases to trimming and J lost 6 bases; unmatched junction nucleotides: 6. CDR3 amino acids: CASSSQTGGRNSPLHF. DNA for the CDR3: TGTGCCAGCAGCTCACAGACAGGGGGCCGTAATTCACCCCTCCACTTT.

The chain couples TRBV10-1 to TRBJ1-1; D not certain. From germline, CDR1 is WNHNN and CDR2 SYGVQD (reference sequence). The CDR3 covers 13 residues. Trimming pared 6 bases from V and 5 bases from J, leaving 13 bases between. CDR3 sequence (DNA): TGCGCCAGCAGCGGATCCCTAGGTACTGAAGCTTTCTTT. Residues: CASSGSLGTEAFF.

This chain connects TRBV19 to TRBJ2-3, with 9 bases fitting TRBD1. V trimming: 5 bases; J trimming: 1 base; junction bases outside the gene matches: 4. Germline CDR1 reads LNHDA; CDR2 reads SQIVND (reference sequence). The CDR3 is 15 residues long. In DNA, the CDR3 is TGTGCCAGTAGTCGTAGGACAGGGGGCACAGATACGCAGTATTTT. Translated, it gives CASSRRTGGTDTQYF.

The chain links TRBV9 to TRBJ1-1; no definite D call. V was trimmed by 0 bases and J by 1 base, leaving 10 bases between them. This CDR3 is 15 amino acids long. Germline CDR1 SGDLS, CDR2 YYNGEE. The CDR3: CASSVAGSRNTEAFF. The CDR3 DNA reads TGTGCCAGCAGCGTAGCCGGGAGTCGGAACACTGAAGCTTTCTTT.